The clone carrying this T cell receptor (beta chain) appeared many times. The entry originates in a study of blood T cells in healthy people across ages. A sample-barcoded 5' primer and a J-beta primer mix were used in a second PCR of about 7 to 12 cycles. Each cDNA molecule, via a template-switch adaptor with 12 random nucleotides, was tagged. Via MiXCR, TCRdb re-called the 5' RACE reads, giving one row per CDR3 protein. The repertoire holds more than 750,000 distinct CDR3 sequences, with around 29% as singletons. The CDR3 is made up of 16 amino acids. Germline CDR1 and CDR2: SNHLY and FYNNEI. The V segment lost 7 bases and the J segment 5 bases; nucleotides outside the gene matches: 14. The same data also contributed to another study, on T cells of mothers and their children.

Sequenced: blood. This receptor was identified in a middle-aged woman in good health. This chain links TRBV2 with TRBJ2-5; 9 positions match TRBD2. The CDR3 nucleotides read TGTGCCAGCAACCGACTAGCGGCCGCCCCCGGGGAGACCCAGTACTTC. Translated: CASNRLAAAPGETQYF.